The 22 T cell receptor beta chains below come from one sample, sequenced in a study of blood T cell repertoires in COVID-19. The table came from immunoSEQ multiplex PCR; TCRdb's copy has only in-frame clones and leaves some out. This table holds roughly 290,000 clones, around 87% found once. The sequencing input was PBMCs or T cells enriched from blood (not recorded which). These receptors were obtained from a woman younger than 30 with acute COVID-19.

The CDR3 bases are TGTGCCAGCAGTCCTTGGACTAGCGGGGGTATACAGTTCTTC. It encodes CASSPWTSGGIQFF. The V call is TRBV6-5, the J call TRBJ2-1, with 13 bases matching TRBD2. CDR3 length: 14 residues. J lost 13 bases, V lost 5 bases, and 8 bases had no gene match. Germline lookup yields CDR1 MNHEY and CDR2 SVGAGI.

This chain joins TRBV27 and TRBJ1-1; 7 bases are a match to TRBD1. The CDR3 contains 15 residues. Germline CDR1 reads MNHEY; CDR2 reads SMNVEV (reference sequence). After removal of 5 bases from V and 2 bases from J, the junction contained 8 bases not matched to a gene. Written as DNA, the CDR3 is TGTGCCAGCAGTCATGACAGGGTAGTTAACACTGAAGCTTTCTTT. Its protein product is CASSHDRVVNTEAFF.

The chain is built from TRBV6-1 and TRBJ2-3; 9 nucleotides match TRBD1. This CDR3 contains 17 residues. Per the germline V gene, CDR1 is MNHNS and CDR2 is SASEGT. The ends lost 4 bases at V and 2 bases at J; junction bases unmatched: 10. For the CDR3, the DNA is TGTGCCAGCAGTGGCTCCCGGGACAGGGCTAACACAGATACGCAGTATTTT. Its protein is CASSGSRDRANTDTQYF.

CDR3 in amino acids: CAIRDRSSYNEQFF. CDR3 nucleotides: TGTGCCATCAGGGACAGATCCTCCTACAATGAGCAGTTCTTC. V is TRBV10-3 and J is TRBJ2-1; possible D gene TRBD1, 6 bases. The CDR3 loop spans 14 amino acids. Per germline, CDR1 ENHRY and CDR2 SYGVKD. Trimming removed 6 bases at V and 0 bases at J, with 9 bases between.

The chain combines TRBV7-9 with TRBJ1-6; D is unclear. Trimming took off 0 bases at V and 3 bases at J, with 9 bases between the two ends. This CDR3 has 16 residues. Germline V gene sequence: CDR1 SEHNR, CDR2 FQNEAQ (reference sequence). CDR3 in amino acids: CASSLARRGYNSPLHF. The CDR3 DNA sequence: TGTGCCAGCAGCTTAGCCAGACGGGGCTATAATTCACCCCTCCACTTT.

The V gene is TRBV7-2, the J gene TRBJ1-5; 7 positions match TRBD1. Germline CDR1 reads SGHTA; CDR2 reads FQGNSA. Germline trimming cut 3 bases from V and 4 bases from J; bases unmatched to any gene: 3. CDR3 length: 14 amino acids. CDR3 bases: TGTGCCAGCAGCTTCTCAGGGGGGAATCAGCCCCAGCATTTT. This sequence encodes CASSFSGGNQPQHF.

V and J are TRBV7-8 and TRBJ2-5, with 10 bases identical to TRBD1. V shed 4 bases, J shed 5 bases, and the junction held 13 bases outside the gene matches. Looked up from germline, CDR1 is SGHVS and CDR2 is FQNEAQ. This CDR3 is built from 17 residues. CDR3 in DNA: TGTGCCAGCAGCTCGCCCCCGACAGGGGGCCCCCGGGAGACCCAGTACTTC. As protein: CASSSPPTGGPRETQYF.

The V and J genes are TRBV15 and TRBJ2-7; D gene unclear. Germline CDR1 is LNHNV and CDR2 is YYDKDF (reference sequence). The CDR3 totals 10 residues. V was trimmed by 9 bases and J by 5 bases, leaving 8 bases between them. CDR3 loop: CATARNEQYF. DNA for the CDR3: TGTGCCACTGCTAGGAACGAGCAGTACTTC.

This clone was counted only a few times. This sequence joins TRBV2 and TRBJ1-1; weak D call: TRBD1 (6 bases). This CDR3 is built from 14 residues. Trimming took 4 bases from V and 3 from J, leaving 12 bases between them. CDR1 is SNHLY, CDR2 FYNNEI, per germline. The CDR3: CASSVRTGHTEAFF. DNA of the CDR3: TGTGCCAGCAGTGTCCGAACAGGGCACACTGAAGCTTTCTTT.

V gene TRBV19 combines with J gene TRBJ1-1; TRBD1 agrees at 9 bases. The germline V gene encodes CDR1 LNHDA and CDR2 SQIVND (reference sequence). V lost 6 bases and J lost 5; bases outside the gene matches: 10. The CDR3 contains 15 residues. The CDR3 coding sequence is TGTGCCAGTAGCGCTAGACAGGGGGAAGGTACTGAAGCTTTCTTT. Amino acid sequence: CASSARQGEGTEAFF.

The rearrangement joins TRBV3-1 (or the pseudogene TRBV3-2) to TRBJ1-5; D is possibly TRBD1 (5 bases). The CDR3 runs to 15 residues. V was clipped by 3 bases and J by 9 bases, with 18 bases between them. Germline lookup yields CDR1 LGHDT and CDR2 YNNKEL (reference sequence). CDR3 amino acids: CASSQRLPGLGPQHF. The DNA of the CDR3 is TGTGCCAGCAGCCAGCGTCTTCCGGGACTCGGGCCCCAGCATTTT.

The rearrangement joins TRBV3-1 (or the pseudogene TRBV3-2) to TRBJ1-6; D remains ambiguous. The V gene lost 2 bases and the J gene lost 5 bases, with 4 bases spanning the gap. Germline CDR1 reads LGHDT; CDR2 reads YNNKEL (reference sequence). The CDR3 runs 13 residues. Here the CDR3 DNA reads TGTGCCAGCAGCCAACAGGATAATTCACCCCTCCACTTT. Translated: CASSQQDNSPLHF.

This clone was found a few times. The sample holds other DNA sequences that translate to the same CDR3. The chain is built from TRBV19 and TRBJ2-7, with a possible D match to TRBD1 (6 bases). Germline CDR1 LNHDA, CDR2 SQIVND (reference sequence). With 7 bases removed from V and 3 bases from J, the gap between germline ends came to 10 bases. The CDR3 covers 12 residues. The CDR3 spells CASTNRDYEQYF. Here the CDR3 DNA reads TGTGCCAGTACGAACAGGGACTACGAGCAGTACTTC.

V is TRBV5-1 and J is TRBJ2-3; no reliable D call. Looked up from germline, CDR1 is SGHRS and CDR2 is YFSETQ. The CDR3 contains 15 residues. V gave up 4 bases and J gave up 0 bases, with 12 bases separating them. CDR3 sequence: CASSLTHSSTDTQYF. CDR3 nucleotide sequence: TGCGCCAGCAGCCTGACTCATTCTAGCACAGATACGCAGTATTTT.

The chain recombines TRBV11-2 with TRBJ2-1; the match to TRBD2 covers 7 bases. Germline V gene sequence: CDR1 SGHAT, CDR2 FQNNGV. This CDR3 spans 14 amino acids. Trimming cost V 1 base and J 5 bases; bases outside gene matches: 2. CDR3: CASSLGLADNEQFF. The CDR3 nucleotides are TGTGCCAGCAGCTTAGGGCTAGCGGACAATGAGCAGTTCTTC.

The chain has TRBV14 and TRBJ2-1; a weak D match, TRBD1 (5 bases). Germline CDR1 is SGHDN and CDR2 is FVKESK. The V end was cut by 3 bases, the J end by 0 bases, with 12 bases between. There are 16 residues in the CDR3. The DNA for the CDR3 is TGTGCCAGCAGCCAGATGGGGCCAGGCTCCTACAATGAGCAGTTCTTC. This encodes CASSQMGPGSYNEQFF.

The chain combines TRBV23-1 with TRBJ2-1, with TRBD2 identical over 10 bases. TRBV23-1 is flagged as an ORF with uncertain function. The CDR3 is made up of 17 amino acids. Trimming took 0 bases from V and 5 from J; bases not matched to a gene: 7. The CDR3 region has the DNA TGCGCCAGCAGTCAATCGGGGCTAGCGGGAGTAGACAATGAGCAGTTCTTC. This encodes CASSQSGLAGVDNEQFF.

The genes are TRBV11-2 and TRBJ1-1, with D tentatively TRBD1 (6 bases). V was cut by 2 bases and J by 5 bases, with 9 bases left in between. CDR3 length: 13 amino acids. Per the germline V gene, CDR1 is SGHAT and CDR2 is FQNNGV. The CDR3 is CASSLRGGTEAFF. CDR3 coding DNA: TGTGCCAGCAGCTTAAGGGGGGGTACTGAAGCTTTCTTT.

This chain connects TRBV19 to TRBJ2-2; TRBD1 aligns across 9 bases. CDR3 length: 17 residues. CDR1 and CDR2 (germline): LNHDA, SQIVND (reference sequence). The ends lost 4 bases at V and 2 bases at J; junction bases unmatched: 8. CDR3: CASSTSGQGHNTGELFF. The CDR3 DNA follows: TGTGCCAGTAGTACTTCGGGACAGGGACATAACACCGGGGAGCTGTTTTTT.

The chain combines TRBV19 with TRBJ1-1; TRBD1 matches at 7 bases. J gave up 1 base and V 5 bases, and 7 bases lay outside the gene matches. Looked up from germline, CDR1 is LNHDA and CDR2 is SQIVND (reference sequence). The CDR3 has 15 amino acids. The DNA of the CDR3 is TGTGCCAGTAGTTACTTCGACAGGGCGAACACTGAAGCTTTCTTT. Translation gives CASSYFDRANTEAFF.

CDR3 bases: TGTGCCAGCAGCTTAGTGTTATCCACAGATACGCAGTATTTT. It specifies CASSLVLSTDTQYF. The chain employs TRBV7-8 and TRBJ2-3; D is uncertain. Germline-derived CDR1 and CDR2 are SGHVS and FQNEAQ. Between the trimmed V and J ends, which lost 1 base and 2 bases, there was a span of 7 bases. The CDR3 runs 14 residues.

This chain uses TRBV18 with TRBJ1-2, with D perhaps matching TRBD1 (5 bases). Trimming shortened V by 0 bases and J by 2 bases, and 10 bases separated the two germline ends. Germline CDR1 is KGHSH and CDR2 is LQKENI. The CDR3 loop spans 15 amino acids. The CDR3 DNA is TGTGCCAGCTCACCACCGCTGGACAAGAACTATGGCTACACCTTC. It encodes CASSPPLDKNYGYTF.